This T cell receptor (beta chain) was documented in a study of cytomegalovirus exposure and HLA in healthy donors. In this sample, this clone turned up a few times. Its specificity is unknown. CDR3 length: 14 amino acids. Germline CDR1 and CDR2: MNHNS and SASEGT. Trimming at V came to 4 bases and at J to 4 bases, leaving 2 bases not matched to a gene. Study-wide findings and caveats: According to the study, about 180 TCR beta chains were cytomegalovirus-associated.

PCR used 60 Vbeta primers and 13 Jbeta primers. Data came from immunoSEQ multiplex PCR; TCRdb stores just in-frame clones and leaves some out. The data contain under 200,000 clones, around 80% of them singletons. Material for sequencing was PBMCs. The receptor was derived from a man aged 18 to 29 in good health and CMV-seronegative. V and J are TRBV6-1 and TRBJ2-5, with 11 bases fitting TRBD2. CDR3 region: CASSGGTSGETQYF. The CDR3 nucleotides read TGTGCCAGCAGTGGTGGGACTAGCGGAGAGACCCAGTACTTC.